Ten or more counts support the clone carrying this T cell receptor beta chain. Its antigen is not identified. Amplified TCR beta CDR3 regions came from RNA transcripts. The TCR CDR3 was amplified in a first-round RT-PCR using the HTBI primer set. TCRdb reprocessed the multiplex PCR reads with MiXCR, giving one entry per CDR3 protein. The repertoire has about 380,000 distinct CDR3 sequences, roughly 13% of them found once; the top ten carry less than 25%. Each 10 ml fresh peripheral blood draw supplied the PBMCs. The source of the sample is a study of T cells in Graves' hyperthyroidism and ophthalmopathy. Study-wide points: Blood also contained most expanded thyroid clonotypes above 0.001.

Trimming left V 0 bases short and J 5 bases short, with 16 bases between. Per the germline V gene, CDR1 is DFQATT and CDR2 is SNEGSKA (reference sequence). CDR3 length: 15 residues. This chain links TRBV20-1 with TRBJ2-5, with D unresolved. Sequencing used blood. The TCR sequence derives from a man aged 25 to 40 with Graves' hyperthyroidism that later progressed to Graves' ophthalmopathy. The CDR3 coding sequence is TGCAGTGCTAGAGATCTTGGCCTCAGGTCGGAGACCCAGTACTTC. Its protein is CSARDLGLRSETQYF.